The 30 T cell receptor beta chains reported below all come from one sample, sequenced in a study of PD-1 blockade in classical Hodgkin lymphoma. This table comes from immunoSEQ multiplex PCR, and its TCRdb copy is limited to in-frame clones, with some not included. The sample includes tens of thousands of clones, around 91% of them seen just once. As for time point: cycle 4 day 1 (C4D1), after less than seven weeks of nivolumab. Exposure to brentuximab vedotin varied, and each patient had relapsed following autologous stem cell transplantation. Sample: peripheral blood mononuclear cells (PBMCs), taken before the fourth cycle of nivolumab. These receptors originate from a human donor with classical Hodgkin lymphoma.

The rearrangement uses TRBV5-1 and TRBJ2-7, with TRBD1 matching over 10 bases. Per the germline V gene, CDR1 is SGHRS and CDR2 is YFSETQ. CDR3 length equals 16 residues. Losses at the gene ends were 3 bases for V and 3 bases for J; bases not matched to a gene: 9. The CDR3 nucleotides are TGCGCCAGCAGCTCGACAGGGGGCGCGAGTTTCTACGAGCAGTACTTC. Translation: CASSSTGGASFYEQYF.

In its sample, this clone ranks as medium-sized. The rearrangement uses TRBV9 and TRBJ1-2; D may be TRBD1 (5 bases). Trimming shortened V by 0 bases and J by 4 bases, and 13 bases separated the two germline ends. CDR3 size: 15 residues. Germline assignment: CDR1 SGDLS and CDR2 YYNGEE. The CDR3 DNA reads as TGTGCCAGCAGCGTAGAAGGGGACCCAGCCTATGGCTACACCTTC. Amino acid sequence: CASSVEGDPAYGYTF.

This sequence joins TRBV29-1 and TRBJ2-7, with D possibly TRBD2 on 6 matching bases. CDR3 size: 17 residues. The V gene lost 3 bases and the J gene lost 3 bases, with 24 bases spanning the gap. Germline V gene data show CDR1 as SQVTM and CDR2 as ANQGSEA. CDR3 amino acids: CSVEKQGRGDWGYEQYF. The CDR3 nucleotides read TGCAGCGTTGAGAAACAAGGTAGAGGGGACTGGGGCTACGAGCAGTACTTC.

This chain connects TRBV19 to TRBJ2-7; 11 nucleotides agree with TRBD2. The CDR3 runs 13 residues. The germline V gene has CDR1 LNHDA and CDR2 SQIVND (reference sequence). Losses at the gene ends were 10 bases for V and 4 bases for J; bases not matched to a gene: 6. The CDR3 DNA sequence: TGTGCCACAACGACTAGCGGGATTTACGAGCAGTACTTC. Its translation is CATTTSGIYEQYF.

V usage is TRBV7-3 and J usage is TRBJ2-1; 7 bases are a match to TRBD2. The ends lost 6 bases at V and 6 bases at J; junction bases unmatched: 11. This CDR3 comprises 15 residues. Germline CDR1 reads SGHTA; CDR2 reads FQGTGA. CDR3 amino acids: CASSFGLGPPNEQFF. The CDR3 DNA sequence: TGTGCCAGCAGTTTCGGACTAGGGCCTCCCAATGAGCAGTTCTTC.

The CDR3 spells CASSLTGGSYEQYF. The CDR3 DNA is TGTGCCAGCAGCTTAACAGGGGGCTCCTACGAGCAGTACTTC. The rearrangement links TRBV7-8 to TRBJ2-7, with TRBD1 matching over 8 bases. Germline V gene data show CDR1 as SGHVS and CDR2 as FQNEAQ. The CDR3 extends over 14 amino acids. V was pared by 2 bases and J by 0 bases, with 0 bases of the junction left unmatched.

The chain couples TRBV28 to TRBJ2-5; 7 nucleotides align to TRBD2. The CDR3 extends over 12 amino acids. Germline CDR1 is MDHEN and CDR2 is SYDVKM. V trimming: 8 bases; J trimming: 5 bases; junction bases outside the gene matches: 5. The CDR3 DNA sequence: TGTGCCAGCGGACTAGTTTTGGAGACCCAGTACTTC. It is translated as CASGLVLETQYF.

The chain employs TRBV6-1 and TRBJ1-2; D gene uncertain. Trimming left V 1 base short and J 1 base short, with 10 bases between. The CDR3 length is 15 residues. Germline V lookup: CDR1 MNHNS, CDR2 SASEGT. The CDR3 DNA is TGTGCCAGCAGTGAAGGGTCTGGGGATAACTATGGCTACACCTTC. Protein product: CASSEGSGDNYGYTF.

The chain employs TRBV5-8 and TRBJ2-4, with 7 positions matching TRBD1. Trimming removed 0 bases from V and 9 bases from J; junction bases left unmatched: 3. CDR1 and CDR2 from the germline V gene are SGHTS and YDEGEE. The CDR3 length is 13 residues. The CDR3 reads CASSLETGSIQYF. The CDR3 DNA is TGTGCCAGCAGCTTGGAGACAGGGAGCATTCAGTACTTC.

V usage is TRBV7-9 and J usage is TRBJ2-7; 10 nucleotides line up with TRBD2. The germline CDR1 and CDR2 sequences are SEHNR and FQNEAQ (reference sequence). Trimming took 3 bases from V and 5 from J; bases not matched to a gene: 13. This CDR3 comprises 17 residues. CDR3 in DNA: TGTGCCAGCAGCTTGGCTTTTGGGAGCGGGAGGGCCCACGAGCAGTACTTC. It encodes CASSLAFGSGRAHEQYF.

This sequence joins TRBV2 and TRBJ2-7; unclear D gene. V dropped 5 bases and J dropped 0 bases, with 5 bases sitting between them. This CDR3 is built from 12 residues. In germline, CDR1 is SNHLY, CDR2 FYNNEI. CDR3 region: CASSFSSYEQYF. The DNA for the CDR3 is TGTGCCAGCAGTTTCAGCTCCTACGAGCAGTACTTC.

This clone was picked up one time. The CDR3 nucleotides are TGTGCCAGCAGGGAGACAAGTTATAGCAATCAGCCCCAGCATTTT. Its protein product is CASRETSYSNQPQHF. The rearrangement uses TRBV6-1 and TRBJ1-5; D uncertain. The CDR3 length is 15 residues. The ends were cut back, 6 bases at V and 0 bases at J, with 12 bases in the middle. From germline, CDR1 is MNHNS and CDR2 SASEGT.

The genes are TRBV4-1 and TRBJ2-7, with D possibly matching TRBD1 (6 bases). Germline CDR1 and CDR2: MGHRA and YSYEKL. Deletions cut 1 base from V and 6 bases from J, with 19 bases between. The CDR3 has 16 amino acids. CDR3 protein: CASSQGQQGSKGEQYF. The CDR3 coding sequence is TGCGCCAGCAGCCAAGGACAACAGGGAAGTAAAGGCGAGCAGTACTTC.

This clone was picked up one time. The chain combines TRBV5-1 with TRBJ2-3, with 11 bases identical to TRBD2. The CDR3 runs to 17 residues. CDR1 is SGHRS, CDR2 YFSETQ, per germline. Trimming cost V 0 bases and J 4 bases; bases outside gene matches: 7. CDR3 coding DNA: TGCGCCAGCAGCTTGGGGGTAGCGGGAGGGAACGCAGATACGCAGTATTTT. Protein product: CASSLGVAGGNADTQYF.

This clone was seen a single time. V and J are TRBV28 and TRBJ2-7; D is undetermined. This CDR3 has 14 amino acids. Germline V lookup: CDR1 MDHEN, CDR2 SYDVKM. V lost 3 bases and J 10 bases, leaving 19 bases between the germline ends. This CDR3 reads CASSFPDTAPVQYF. The CDR3 DNA reads TGTGCCAGCAGTTTCCCCGACACGGCCCCGGTCCAGTACTTC.

This clone turned up a few times. The V gene is TRBV6-1, the J gene TRBJ2-7; tentatively, D is TRBD2 (7 bases). Deletions cut 8 bases from V and 0 bases from J, with 14 bases between. Germline CDR1 reads MNHNS; CDR2 reads SASEGT. CDR3 length: 14 residues. CDR3 region: CASVGGGGSYEQYF. CDR3 bases: TGTGCCAGCGTCGGGGGAGGGGGCTCCTACGAGCAGTACTTC.

The chain employs TRBV6-1 and TRBJ2-1; a weak D match, TRBD1 (5 bases). Germline V gene sequence: CDR1 MNHNS, CDR2 SASEGT. The V and J ends lost 6 bases and 10 bases respectively, with 22 bases between them. This CDR3 is 15 amino acids long. The CDR3 protein is CASSSRPTEAAEQFF. The CDR3 region has the DNA TGTGCCAGCAGCAGCCGCCCGACAGAGGCTGCGGAGCAGTTCTTC.

V is TRBV11-3 and J is TRBJ2-1, with unresolved D. The CDR3 consists of 11 residues. Germline CDR1 is SGHNT and CDR2 is YENEEA. Trimming took 5 bases from V and 9 from J, leaving 8 bases between them. CDR3 sequence reads: CASSRTGEQFF. The CDR3 DNA reads TGTGCCAGCAGCCGAACGGGTGAGCAGTTCTTC.

This clone has just one count. The chain links TRBV9 to TRBJ2-7; 9 bases map to TRBD2. This CDR3 region has 15 residues. CDR1 and CDR2 (germline): SGDLS, YYNGEE. With V trimmed by 4 bases and J by 7 bases, 12 bases remained unmatched. The CDR3 sequence: CASSPGRAGGGEQYF. CDR3 DNA: TGTGCCAGCAGCCCCGGTAGAGCGGGAGGAGGGGAGCAGTACTTC.

The chain has TRBV6-5 and TRBJ1-1; D gene uncertain. The CDR3 loop spans 13 amino acids. With 5 bases removed from V and 6 bases from J, the gap between germline ends came to 13 bases. Germline CDR1 and CDR2: MNHEY and SVGAGI. The DNA of the CDR3 is TGTGCCAGCAGTCGACTTTGGGAGCCTGAAGCTTTCTTT. Amino acid sequence: CASSRLWEPEAFF.

The rearrangement uses TRBV5-1 and TRBJ2-3, with 7 bases aligning to TRBD1. Trimming cost V 4 bases and J 2 bases; bases outside gene matches: 7. There are 15 residues in the CDR3. Germline CDR1 and CDR2: SGHRS and YFSETQ. This chain's CDR3 is CASSVPGQLTDTQYF. Here the CDR3 DNA reads TGCGCCAGCAGCGTACCGGGACAGCTCACAGATACGCAGTATTTT.

The chain carries TRBV2 and TRBJ2-5, with no clear D. The CDR3 totals 14 residues. Germline-derived CDR1 and CDR2 are SNHLY and FYNNEI. V lost 4 bases and J 1 base, leaving 10 bases between the germline ends. CDR3 amino acids: CASSVRLSQETQYF. The CDR3 DNA sequence: TGTGCCAGCAGTGTGAGACTCAGCCAAGAGACCCAGTACTTC.

The chain links TRBV6-5 to TRBJ2-6; D gene uncertain. Germline V gene sequence: CDR1 MNHEY, CDR2 SVGAGI. Trimming took off 7 bases at V and 1 base at J, with 5 bases between the two ends. The CDR3 is 13 amino acids. CDR3: CASTPSGANVLTF. For the CDR3, the DNA is TGTGCCAGCACCCCTTCTGGGGCCAACGTCCTGACTTTC.

V is TRBV19 and J is TRBJ1-2, with D perhaps TRBD1 (5 bases). V was clipped by 2 bases and J by 3 bases, with 16 bases between them. Germline V gives CDR1 LNHDA, CDR2 SQIVND (reference sequence). This CDR3 has 16 residues. The CDR3 nucleotides are TGTGCCAGTAGTATACTCTCCGGGACGGGCTACTATGGCTACACCTTC. Amino acids: CASSILSGTGYYGYTF.

V gene TRBV27 combines with J gene TRBJ2-1; a weak D match, TRBD2 (6 bases). This CDR3 is 14 amino acids long. V gave up 2 bases and J gave up 7 bases, with 12 bases separating them. The V gene's germline CDR1 is MNHEY and CDR2 SMNVEV (reference sequence). CDR3 residues: CASSLALGGNEQFF. The CDR3 DNA is TGTGCCAGCAGTTTAGCCCTCGGGGGAAATGAGCAGTTCTTC.

The CDR3 DNA reads as TGCGCCAGCAGCGCCCCCTCCGGGACAGCATTGGGTAAGGGGCAGTTCTTC. This encodes CASSAPSGTALGKGQFF. The genes are TRBV5-1 and TRBJ2-1, with 7 bases identical to TRBD1. The germline V gene has CDR1 SGHRS and CDR2 YFSETQ. The CDR3 loop spans 17 amino acids. The ends lost 4 bases at V and 12 bases at J; junction bases unmatched: 22.

There are a few counts of this clone. The chain employs TRBV27 and TRBJ1-5; perhaps TRBD1 as D (5 bases). V dropped 10 bases and J dropped 3 bases, with 13 bases sitting between them. The CDR3 totals 13 residues. Per germline, CDR1 MNHEY and CDR2 SMNVEV (reference sequence). CDR3 loop: CATSRDFNQPQHF. The CDR3 DNA is TGTGCCACCTCCCGGGACTTCAATCAGCCCCAGCATTTT.

The chain employs TRBV10-1 and TRBJ2-7, with TRBD2 as a possible D gene (5 bases). The CDR3 is made up of 14 amino acids. CDR1 WNHNN and CDR2 SYGVQD come from the germline V gene (reference sequence). Between the trimmed V and J ends, which lost 3 bases and 6 bases, there was a span of 15 bases. CDR3 bases: TGCGCCAGCAGTGACCAGCGGATCCCTGGCGAGCAGTACTTC. Protein sequence: CASSDQRIPGEQYF.

The V call is TRBV6-1, the J call TRBJ2-1, with 7 nucleotides matching TRBD2. The junction had 3 bases not matched to a gene; V was cut back by 1 base and J by 0 bases. The CDR3 spans 16 residues. From germline, CDR1 is MNHNS and CDR2 SASEGT. CDR3 loop: CASSEGASGSYNEQFF. DNA of the CDR3: TGTGCCAGCAGTGAAGGGGCTAGCGGCTCCTACAATGAGCAGTTCTTC.

This sequence joins TRBV30 and TRBJ1-1, with a weak D call TRBD1 (5 bases). V was trimmed by 7 bases and J by 7 bases, leaving 10 bases between them. Germline V lookup: CDR1 GTSNPN, CDR2 SVGIG (reference sequence). CDR3 size: 10 residues. Here the CDR3 DNA reads TGTGCCTCCCACGGGGGTGAAGCTTTCTTT. Protein product: CASHGGEAFF.